These T cell receptor beta chains were read from a single sample in a study of CD8+ T cells in alopecia areata. Here immunoSEQ multiplex PCR was the method, and the copy in TCRdb shows in-frame clones only, minus some. Of 110,000 to 150,000 clones in the sample, around 50% were seen once. The sequenced sample was CD8+ T cells sorted from blood, obtained at week 4, from a patient treated with tofacitinib. These receptors all stem from a human donor with alopecia areata. CDR3s include the opening cysteine and the closing phenylalanine or tryptophan. The order of the fields is J gene, V gene, CDR3 length, D gene, clone size, CDR3 protein, CDR3 DNA. A D gene is named only where the DNA matches it firmly. The size of a clone is reported for some rows only, either as once, few or many, or as a class for expanded clones.

J: TRBJ1-4; V: TRBV27; length: 14; D: TRBD1; size: -; CDR3: CASSFDREGEKLFF; DNA: TGTGCCAGCAGTTTCGACAGGGAAGGAGAAAAACTGTTTTTT
J: TRBJ2-7; V: TRBV27; length: 14; D: -; size: -; CDR3: CASGERDAHYEQYF; DNA: TGTGCCAGCGGGGAAAGGGACGCCCACTACGAGCAGTACTTC
J: TRBJ2-1; V: TRBV7-9; length: 19; D: -; size: few; CDR3: CASSPRARLGGSSYNEQFF; DNA: TGTGCCAGCAGTCCCCGGGCCCGACTTGGGGGGAGCTCCTACAATGAGCAGTTCTTC
J: TRBJ2-5; V: TRBV29-1; length: 14; D: TRBD1; size: few; CDR3: CSVAGQGALETQYF; DNA: TGCAGCGTTGCTGGACAGGGGGCATTGGAGACCCAGTACTTC
J: TRBJ2-5; V: TRBV7-8; length: 15; D: TRBD1; size: -; CDR3: CASSRRDRGRETQYF; DNA: TGTGCCAGCAGCCGCCGGGACAGGGGGCGGGAGACCCAGTACTTC
J: TRBJ2-3; V: TRBV5-6; length: 15; D: TRBD2; size: -; CDR3: CASSYPGLAADTQYF; DNA: TGTGCCAGCAGCTATCCGGGACTAGCCGCAGATACGCAGTATTTT
J: TRBJ2-5; V: TRBV7-8; length: 14; D: TRBD1; size: few; CDR3: CASSSLQGMETQYF; DNA: TGTGCCAGCAGCTCACTACAGGGGATGGAGACCCAGTACTTC
J: TRBJ2-3; V: TRBV10-3; length: 13; D: -; size: few; CDR3: CAISEASADTQYF; DNA: TGTGCCATCAGTGAGGCTTCTGCAGATACGCAGTATTTT
J: TRBJ1-2; V: TRBV27; length: 16; D: -; size: -; CDR3: CASRTSTAVGVYGYTF; DNA: TGTGCCAGCAGAACCTCTACGGCAGTTGGGGTCTATGGCTACACCTTC
J: TRBJ1-5; V: TRBV27; length: 14; D: -; size: once; CDR3: CASSLSGEPQPQHF; DNA: TGTGCCAGCAGCCTTTCCGGGGAACCCCAGCCCCAGCATTTT
J: TRBJ2-1; V: TRBV6-4; length: 14; D: -; size: medium-sized; CDR3: CASSPGTEAHEQFF; DNA: TGTGCCAGCAGTCCCGGGACCGAGGCACATGAGCAGTTCTTC
J: TRBJ1-5; V: TRBV30; length: 12; D: -; size: -; CDR3: CALSRQDQPQHF; DNA: TGTGCCTTATCTCGACAGGATCAGCCCCAGCATTTT
J: TRBJ2-6; V: TRBV13; length: 16; D: TRBD1; size: -; CDR3: CASTSDRAGGANVLTF; DNA: TGTGCCAGCACCTCGGACAGGGCGGGTGGGGCCAACGTCCTGACTTTC
J: TRBJ2-5; V: TRBV7-9; length: 13; D: -; size: -; CDR3: CASSFVGGETQYF; DNA: TGTGCCAGCAGCTTCGTGGGTGGAGAGACCCAGTACTTC
J: TRBJ1-5; V: TRBV30; length: 15; D: -; size: -; CDR3: CAWSVRTPDNQPQHF; DNA: TGTGCCTGGAGTGTACGGACACCGGACAATCAGCCCCAGCATTTT
J: TRBJ2-1; V: TRBV6-5; length: 11; D: -; size: -; CDR3: CASSLANEQFF; DNA: TGTGCCAGCTCGTTAGCCAACGAGCAGTTCTTC
J: TRBJ2-2; V: TRBV6-6; length: 13; D: -; size: few; CDR3: CASSYGYTGELFF; DNA: TGTGCCAGCAGTTACGGATACACCGGGGAGCTGTTTTTT
J: TRBJ2-7; V: TRBV7-9; length: 13; D: TRBD2; size: few; CDR3: CATLAGDRYEQYF; DNA: TGTGCCACCCTAGCGGGGGATCGGTACGAGCAGTACTTC
J: TRBJ2-1; V: TRBV30; length: 14; D: TRBD2; size: few; CDR3: CAWSGLAGSNEQFF; DNA: TGTGCCTGGAGTGGACTAGCGGGGAGCAATGAGCAGTTCTTC
J: TRBJ2-7; V: TRBV5-6; length: 15; D: -; size: -; CDR3: CASSSGGVSSYEQYF; DNA: TGTGCCAGCAGCTCCGGAGGGGTGAGCTCCTACGAGCAGTACTTC
J: TRBJ1-5; V: TRBV15; length: 17; D: -; size: -; CDR3: CATSRDRASYSNQPQHF; DNA: TGTGCCACCAGCAGAGATCGGGCAAGTTATAGCAATCAGCCCCAGCATTTT
J: TRBJ2-5; V: TRBV4-2; length: 13; D: TRBD1; size: -; CDR3: CASSLDREETQYF; DNA: TGTGCCAGCAGCCTGGACAGGGAGGAGACCCAGTACTTC
J: TRBJ2-7; V: TRBV10-3; length: 10; D: -; size: -; CDR3: CAISDGEQYF; DNA: TGTGCCATCAGTGATGGCGAGCAGTACTTC
J: TRBJ1-1; V: TRBV6-5; length: 15; D: -; size: -; CDR3: CASTPGVRLRAEAFF; DNA: TGTGCCAGCACCCCAGGAGTCAGGCTCAGGGCTGAAGCTTTCTTT
J: TRBJ2-5; V: TRBV13; length: 15; D: TRBD2; size: -; CDR3: CASSLGGEGGETQYF; DNA: TGTGCCAGCAGCTTAGGAGGGGAGGGTGGCGAGACCCAGTACTTC
J: TRBJ1-3; V: TRBV29-1; length: 15; D: -; size: -; CDR3: CSVASYGPSGNTIYF; DNA: TGCAGCGTTGCTTCCTACGGGCCCTCTGGAAACACCATATATTTT
J: TRBJ2-7; V: TRBV13; length: 13; D: -; size: -; CDR3: CASSWGTSYEQYF; DNA: TGTGCCAGCAGCTGGGGGACCTCCTACGAGCAGTACTTC
J: TRBJ2-3; V: TRBV30; length: 14; D: -; size: -; CDR3: CAWSGTSAVDTQYF; DNA: TGTGCCTGGAGTGGGACAAGCGCCGTGGATACGCAGTATTTT